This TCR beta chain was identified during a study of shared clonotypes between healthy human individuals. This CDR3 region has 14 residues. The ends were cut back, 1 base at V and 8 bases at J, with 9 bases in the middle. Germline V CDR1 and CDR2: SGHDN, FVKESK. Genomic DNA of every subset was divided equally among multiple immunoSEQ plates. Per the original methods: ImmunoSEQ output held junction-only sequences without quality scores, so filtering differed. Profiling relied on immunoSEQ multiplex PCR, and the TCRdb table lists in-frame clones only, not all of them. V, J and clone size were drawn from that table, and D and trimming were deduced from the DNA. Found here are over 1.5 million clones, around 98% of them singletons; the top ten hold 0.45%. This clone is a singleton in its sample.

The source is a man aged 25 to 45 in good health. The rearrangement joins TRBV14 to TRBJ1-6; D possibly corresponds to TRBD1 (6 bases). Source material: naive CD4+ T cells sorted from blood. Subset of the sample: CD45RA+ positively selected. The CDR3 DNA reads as TGTGCCAGCAGCCAAGGGGGGGCCGATTCACCCCTCCACTTT. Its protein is CASSQGGADSPLHF.